This T cell receptor (beta chain) appears in the sequencing data of a study of CD8 T cells in ankylosing spondylitis. Study-wide points: Reactive arthritis synovial fluid and blood were previously reported to contain some motif variants. Characteristic, it appeared, of ankylosing spondylitis blood was a TCR beta motif of eight or nine highly homologous variants. Disease-linked clones reportedly concentrated significantly in matched ankylosing spondylitis synovial fluid. Disease-linked clones displayed a CD8+ phenotype and appeared relatively rarely in peripheral blood.

V lost 2 bases and J 5 bases, leaving 18 bases between the germline ends. Germline assignment: CDR1 MNHEY and CDR2 SVGAGI. The CDR3 runs to 16 residues. TCRdb processed the 5' RACE reads anew with MiXCR; each CDR3 protein has one entry. This sample has about 510,000 distinct CDR3 sequences, with 5.3% found just once. This clonotype was counted ten times or more. The target antigen is unknown. The chain joins TRBV6-5 to TRBJ2-5, with D possibly being TRBD2 (5 bases). Sequencing was carried out using blood, either unsorted or a sorted T cell fraction (not recorded which). This clonotype was obtained from a male donor with ankylosing spondylitis. The CDR3 here is CASSYGTGSRHETQYF. CDR3 DNA: TGTGCCAGCAGTTACGGTACGGGGTCCCGCCACGAGACCCAGTACTTC.